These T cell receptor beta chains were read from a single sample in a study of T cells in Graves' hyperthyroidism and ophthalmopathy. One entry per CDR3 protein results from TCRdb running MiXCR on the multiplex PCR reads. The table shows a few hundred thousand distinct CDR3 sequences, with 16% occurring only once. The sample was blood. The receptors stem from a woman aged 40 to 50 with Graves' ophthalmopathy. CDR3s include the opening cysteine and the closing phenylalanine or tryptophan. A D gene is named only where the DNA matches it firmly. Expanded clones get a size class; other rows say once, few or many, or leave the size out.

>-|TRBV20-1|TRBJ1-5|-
CSARDLAGYQPQHF
TGCAGTGCTAGAGATCTGGCCGGGTATCAGCCCCAGCATTTT
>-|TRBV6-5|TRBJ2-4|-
CASSSLGGSKNIQYF
TGTGCCAGCAGTTCCTTAGGGGGTTCCAAAAACATTCAGTACTTC
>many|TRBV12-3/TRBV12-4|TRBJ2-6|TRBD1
CASSLGQGASGANVLTF
TGTGCCAGCAGCCTGGGACAGGGGGCCTCTGGGGCCAACGTCCTGACTTTC
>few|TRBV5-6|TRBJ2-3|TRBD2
CASSPRSWDYRQSQYF
TGTGCCAGCAGCCCGCGGTCGTGGGACTACCGACAGTCGCAGTATTTT
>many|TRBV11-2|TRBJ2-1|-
CASSFYGLATYNEQFF
TGTGCCAGCAGCTTTTATGGGCTAGCCACTTACAATGAGCAGTTCTTC
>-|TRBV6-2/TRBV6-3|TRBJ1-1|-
CASTTPGPFMSTEAFF
TGTGCCAGCACTACGCCTGGCCCTTTCATGAGCACTGAAGCTTTCTTT
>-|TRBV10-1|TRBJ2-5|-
CASSESRQAQETQYF
TGCGCCAGCAGTGAGTCCAGACAGGCACAAGAGACCCAGTACTTC
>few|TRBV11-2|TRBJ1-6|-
CASSLGEGGALHF
TGTGCCAGCAGCTTAGGGGAAGGAGGGGCCCTCCACTTT
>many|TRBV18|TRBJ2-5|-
CASSRRLQETQYF
TGTGCCAGCTCACGTCGGCTCCAAGAGACCCAGTACTTC
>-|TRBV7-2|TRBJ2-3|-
CASSGGYSTDTQYF
TGTGCCAGCAGCGGCGGGTATAGCACAGATACGCAGTATTTT
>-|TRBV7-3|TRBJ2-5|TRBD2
CASSSNAGTSMETQYF
TGTGCCAGCAGCTCCAATGCCGGGACTAGTATGGAGACCCAGTACTTC
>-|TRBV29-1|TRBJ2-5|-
CSSWVGETQYF
TGCAGCTCCTGGGTTGGCGAGACCCAGTACTTC
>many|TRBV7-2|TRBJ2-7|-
CASSQTGIYEQYF
TGTGCCAGCAGCCAAACCGGGATCTACGAGCAGTACTTC
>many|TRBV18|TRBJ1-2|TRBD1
CASSPRTGPYGYTF
TGTGCCAGCTCACCCCGGACAGGACCCTATGGCTACACCTTC
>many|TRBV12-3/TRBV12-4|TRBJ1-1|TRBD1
CASTGAGGPEAFF
TGTGCCAGCACTGGGGCAGGGGGCCCTGAAGCTTTCTTT
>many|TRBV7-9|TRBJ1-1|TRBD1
CASSRTQGANTEAFF
TGTGCCAGCAGCCGGACACAGGGGGCGAATACTGAAGCTTTCTTT
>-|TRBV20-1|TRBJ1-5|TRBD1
CSALPDRGGNQPQHF
TGCAGTGCTCTCCCGGACAGGGGCGGGAATCAGCCCCAGCATTTT
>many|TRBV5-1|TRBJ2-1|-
CASSLPSDSFNEQFF
TGCGCCAGCAGCTTACCCTCGGACAGCTTCAATGAGCAGTTCTTC
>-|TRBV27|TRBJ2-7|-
CASGGLLGRTLRKYF
TGTGCCAGCGGAGGATTGTTAGGACGGACCCTACGAAAGTACTTC
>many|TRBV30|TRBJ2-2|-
CAWSLRGPGELFF
TGTGCCTGGAGTCTCCGGGGCCCCGGGGAGCTGTTTTTT
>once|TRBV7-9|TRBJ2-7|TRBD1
CASSLLGGPNYEQYF
TGTGCCAGCAGCTTGTTAGGGGGCCCTAATTACGAGCAGTACTTC
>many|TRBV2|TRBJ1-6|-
CASSDVATGTYNSPLHF
TGTGCCAGCAGTGATGTGGCTACAGGGACCTATAATTCACCCCTCCACTTT
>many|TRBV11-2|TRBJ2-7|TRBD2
CASSLVLLAGSYEQYF
TGTGCCAGCAGCTTAGTTTTACTAGCGGGAAGTTACGAGCAGTACTTC
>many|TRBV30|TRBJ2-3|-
CAWSGDSGTQYF
TGTGCCTGGTCGGGGGATTCGGGTACGCAGTATTTT
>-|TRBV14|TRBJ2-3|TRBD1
CASSQVRTGRTDTQYF
TGTGCCAGCAGCCAAGTTAGGACAGGGCGCACAGATACGCAGTATTTT
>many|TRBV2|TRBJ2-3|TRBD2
CASRKGGGAGDTQYF
TGTGCCAGCAGGAAGGGCGGGGGGGCCGGGGATACGCAGTATTTT
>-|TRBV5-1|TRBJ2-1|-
CASSEGGPYNEQFF
TGCGCCAGCAGCGAAGGGGGGCCCTACAATGAGCAGTTCTTC
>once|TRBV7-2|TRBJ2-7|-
CASSFTRSSYEQHF
TGTGCCAGCAGCTTTACTCGTAGCTCCTACGAGCAGCACTTC
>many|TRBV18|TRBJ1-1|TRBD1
CASSRDRGQNTEAFF
TGTGCCAGCTCACGAGACAGGGGACAGAACACTGAAGCTTTCTTT
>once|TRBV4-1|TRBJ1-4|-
CASSQLRGEKLFF
TGCGCCAGCAGCCAGCTGCGCGGTGAAAAACTGTTTTTT
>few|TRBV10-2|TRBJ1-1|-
CASSESSWDTEAFF
TGCGCCAGCAGTGAGTCTTCGTGGGACACTGAAGCTTTCTTT
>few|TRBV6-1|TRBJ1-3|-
CASSSNTGNTIYF
TGTGCCAGCAGTTCCAATACTGGAAACACCATATATTTT
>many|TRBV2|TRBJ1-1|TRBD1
CASIMDGTGAQPFF
TGTGCCAGCATTATGGACGGGACAGGGGCGCAACCTTTCTTT
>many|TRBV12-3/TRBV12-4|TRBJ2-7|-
CASSPQVRGEQYF
TGTGCCAGCAGTCCACAGGTTAGGGGCGAGCAGTACTTC
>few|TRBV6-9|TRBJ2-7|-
CASSDVKGSYEQYF
TGCGCCAGCAGTGATGTCAAGGGATCCTACGAGCAGTACTTC
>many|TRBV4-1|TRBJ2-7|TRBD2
CASSQPSGSGYEQYF
TGCGCCAGCAGCCAACCTAGCGGGAGTGGCTACGAGCAGTACTTC